The 26 T cell receptor beta chains given below trace back to one sample, sequenced in a study of somatic mutations in cytotoxic T cells in rheumatoid arthritis. Method: immunoSEQ multiplex PCR; TCRdb's copy keeps in-frame clones and lacks some. The sample lists more than 10,000 clones, around nine tenths occurring once. The sample taken for sequencing was CD4+ T cells sorted from blood. These receptors came from a woman between 18 and 29 years old with rheumatoid arthritis.

V is TRBV30 and J is TRBJ1-2; D is uncertain. The germline V gene has CDR1 GTSNPN and CDR2 SVGIG (reference sequence). V dropped 4 bases and J dropped 8 bases, with 17 bases sitting between them. The CDR3 runs to 13 residues. CDR3: CAWTTRARRGYTF. In nucleotides, the CDR3 is TGTGCCTGGACAACTCGGGCCCGGAGGGGCTACACCTTC.

This clone was seen a few times. The chain joins TRBV7-2 to TRBJ2-3, with D tentatively TRBD1 (6 bases). This CDR3 has 15 residues. Germline lookup yields CDR1 SGHTA and CDR2 FQGNSA. Deletions cut 0 bases from V and 2 bases from J, with 9 bases between. CDR3 nucleotides: TGTGCCAGCAGCTTAGCCCCAGGGGCCACAGATACGCAGTATTTT. This encodes CASSLAPGATDTQYF.

The V gene is TRBV10-1, the J gene TRBJ1-1; the D is unclear. From germline, CDR1 is WNHNN and CDR2 SYGVQD (reference sequence). The V end was cut by 3 bases, the J end by 4 bases, with 15 bases between. The CDR3 is made up of 15 amino acids. As DNA, the CDR3 is TGCGCCAGCAGTGAAACAGCTTCCTCCTTCACTGAAGCTTTCTTT. Translating it yields CASSETASSFTEAFF.

This CDR3 is CASSPARGSNTEAFF. The CDR3 coding sequence is TGTGCCAGCTCACCAGCGCGGGGCTCGAACACTGAAGCTTTCTTT. The V gene is TRBV18, the J gene TRBJ1-1, with D possibly TRBD1 on 5 matching bases. The CDR3 length is 15 residues. V was pared by 2 bases and J by 1 base, with 11 bases between. Germline lookup yields CDR1 KGHSH and CDR2 LQKENI.

V gene TRBV2 combines with J gene TRBJ2-1; 7 bases fit TRBD1. The length of the CDR3 is 13 residues. With V trimmed by 1 base and J by 6 bases, 0 bases remained unmatched. The germline CDR1 and CDR2 sequences are SNHLY and FYNNEI. The CDR3 bases are TGTGCCAGCAGTGAAGACAGGGGCAATGAGCAGTTCTTC. It codes for CASSEDRGNEQFF.

The genes are TRBV5-4 and TRBJ2-7, with 14 bases matching TRBD2. The CDR3 totals 16 residues. Germline CDR1 is SGHNT and CDR2 is YYREEE (reference sequence). Trimming cost V 2 bases and J 7 bases; bases outside gene matches: 8. CDR3 DNA sequence: TGTGCCAGCAGCTTCCCGACTAGCGGGAGGGCCCTTGAGCAGTACTTC. It specifies CASSFPTSGRALEQYF.

The CDR3: CASSLLRDSNQPQHF. In nucleotides, the CDR3 is TGTGCCAGCAGCCTCCTGCGGGATAGCAATCAGCCCCAGCATTTT. This sequence joins TRBV7-8 and TRBJ1-5; the D is unclear. Germline loops: CDR1 SGHVS, CDR2 FQNEAQ. CDR3 length: 15 amino acids. Trimming removed 5 bases from V and 0 bases from J, with 11 bases in between.

The V gene is TRBV18, the J gene TRBJ2-4, with 7 bases lining up with TRBD1. V dropped 2 bases and J dropped 2; count of bases not matched to a gene: 12. Germline CDR1 and CDR2: KGHSH and LQKENI. The CDR3 contains 18 residues. The CDR3 DNA follows: TGTGCCAGCTCACCAGCCACCGGCTCGACAGGGACCAAAAACATTCAGTACTTC. The encoded protein is CASSPATGSTGTKNIQYF.

This clone showed up just once. The chain combines TRBV9 with TRBJ2-7; TRBD2 agrees at 7 bases. CDR1 SGDLS and CDR2 YYNGEE come from the germline V gene. Trimming cost V 5 bases and J 2 bases; bases outside gene matches: 13. The CDR3 has 16 amino acids. The CDR3 loop reads CASRRAGKSPTYEQYF. In DNA, the CDR3 is TGTGCCAGCAGACGAGCGGGGAAATCCCCTACCTACGAGCAGTACTTC.

Only a few counts were recorded for this clone. This chain joins TRBV5-1 and TRBJ1-2; 10 nucleotides agree with TRBD1. The CDR3 runs 13 residues. V was clipped by 4 bases and J by 12 bases; unmatched bases: 9. Germline CDR1 reads SGHRS; CDR2 reads YFSETQ. CDR3 coding DNA: TGCGCCAGCAGCCCGGGACAGGGGACCTTCCACACCTTC. This gives the protein CASSPGQGTFHTF.

The chain combines TRBV6-5 with TRBJ2-7; TRBD2 agrees at 10 bases. This CDR3 region has 14 residues. Trimming took 6 bases from V and 4 from J; bases not matched to a gene: 6. The germline V gene has CDR1 MNHEY and CDR2 SVGAGI. CDR3 amino acids: CASRPSSGGYEQYF. CDR3 DNA sequence: TGTGCCAGCAGACCCTCTAGCGGGGGTTACGAGCAGTACTTC.

V is TRBV19 and J is TRBJ2-7, with TRBD2 matching 8 bases. In germline, CDR1 is LNHDA, CDR2 SQIVND (reference sequence). V trimming: 3 bases; J trimming: 2 bases; junction bases outside the gene matches: 6. CDR3 length equals 15 residues. The CDR3 sequence: CASSMAAGVPYEQYF. The CDR3 region has the DNA TGTGCCAGTAGTATGGCAGCGGGAGTCCCCTACGAGCAGTACTTC.

The chain joins TRBV10-3 to TRBJ2-3; D may be TRBD1 (6 bases). Trimming left V 6 bases short and J 1 base short, with 17 bases between. Per germline, CDR1 ENHRY and CDR2 SYGVKD. The CDR3 is 16 residues long. The CDR3 reads CAIRITGPKGTDTQYF. CDR3 in DNA: TGTGCCATCAGAATTACAGGGCCCAAGGGCACAGATACGCAGTATTTT.

The chain uses TRBV5-6 and TRBJ1-6, with 9 bases fitting TRBD1. Trimming took 4 bases from V and 7 from J; bases not matched to a gene: 3. The CDR3 is 14 residues long. From germline, CDR1 is SGHDT and CDR2 YYEEEE. The DNA of the CDR3 is TGTGCCAGCAGCGGTACAGGGGGCAATTCACCCCTCCACTTT. The encoded protein is CASSGTGGNSPLHF.

CDR3 sequence reads: CASSLGASGVPTDTQYF. Written as DNA, the CDR3 is TGTGCCAGCAGCTTAGGCGCTAGCGGGGTACCCACAGATACGCAGTATTTT. The chain employs TRBV7-2 and TRBJ2-3; 9 positions match TRBD2. V was clipped by 1 base and J by 2 bases; unmatched bases: 7. The CDR3 is 17 amino acids. Looked up from germline, CDR1 is SGHTA and CDR2 is FQGNSA.

This rearrangement joins TRBV4-1 to TRBJ2-6; 7 nucleotides line up with TRBD1. CDR1 is MGHRA, CDR2 YSYEKL, per germline. The junction had 5 bases not matched to a gene; V was cut back by 0 bases and J by 0 bases. The CDR3 totals 18 residues. In DNA, the CDR3 is TGCGCCAGCAGCCAAGAACAGGGGCTGTTCTCTGGGGCCAACGTCCTGACTTTC. This codes for CASSQEQGLFSGANVLTF.

The chain carries TRBV5-1 and TRBJ1-2, with D possibly matching TRBD1 (6 bases). The V gene's germline CDR1 is SGHRS and CDR2 YFSETQ. The germline V and J ends were trimmed by 4 bases and 2 bases, with 12 bases remaining between them. The CDR3 spans 14 residues. The CDR3 DNA reads as TGCGCCAGCAGCGCGGGAGGGGGGAACTATGGCTACACCTTC. It yields the protein CASSAGGGNYGYTF.

This chain uses TRBV5-1 with TRBJ2-1, with TRBD2 matching over 8 bases. CDR1 is SGHRS, CDR2 YFSETQ, per germline. The CDR3 is made up of 17 amino acids. J gave up 0 bases and V 0 bases, and 5 bases lay outside the gene matches. The CDR3 reads CASSLAQSGGSYNEQFF. As DNA, the CDR3 is TGCGCCAGCAGCTTGGCCCAGAGCGGGGGCTCCTACAATGAGCAGTTCTTC.

The chain joins TRBV7-2 to TRBJ1-1, with D hard to call. In germline, CDR1 is SGHTA, CDR2 FQGNSA. Trimming cost V 2 bases and J 5 bases, with 6 bases left between them. The CDR3 is 12 amino acids. Here the CDR3 reads CASSLMRTEAFF. The CDR3 region has the DNA TGTGCCAGCAGCTTAATGAGGACTGAAGCTTTCTTT.

This chain uses TRBV10-1 with TRBJ2-1, with D maybe TRBD2 (5 bases). V was pared by 3 bases and J by 6 bases, with 12 bases between. The V gene's germline CDR1 is WNHNN and CDR2 SYGVQD (reference sequence). The CDR3 covers 14 residues. The CDR3 DNA is TGCGCCAGCAGTGAAACTAGTCCCTCCAATGAGCAGTTCTTC. This encodes CASSETSPSNEQFF.

This rearrangement joins TRBV4-3 to TRBJ2-7, with D perhaps TRBD2 (6 bases). The CDR3 contains 15 residues. Germline CDR1 reads LGHNA; CDR2 reads YSLEER. V gave up 1 base and J gave up 4 bases, with 14 bases separating them. CDR3 nucleotide sequence: TGCGCCAGCAGCCAAGTTCGGGACTCCAATTACGAGCAGTACTTC. The encoded protein is CASSQVRDSNYEQYF.

This clone showed up just once. V and J are TRBV30 and TRBJ2-3; D uncertain. The CDR3 has 14 residues. V dropped 1 base and J dropped 0 bases, with 8 bases sitting between them. Germline V gene data show CDR1 as GTSNPN and CDR2 as SVGIG (reference sequence). CDR3 coding DNA: TGTGCCTGGAGTGGGGCAGTCAGCACAGATACGCAGTATTTT. Translated, it gives CAWSGAVSTDTQYF.

CDR3 amino acids: CASSLDHSVPETQYF. The DNA of the CDR3 is TGTGCCAGCAGCTTAGATCATAGCGTCCCAGAGACCCAGTACTTC. This chain links TRBV11-2 with TRBJ2-5, with a tentative D call TRBD2 (5 bases). The V gene's germline CDR1 is SGHAT and CDR2 FQNNGV. The length of the CDR3 is 15 residues. V gave up 0 bases and J gave up 4 bases, with 12 bases separating them.

V and J are TRBV18 and TRBJ1-5; 8 nucleotides match TRBD1. Trimming cost V 6 bases and J 6 bases; bases outside gene matches: 7. The CDR3 totals 14 residues. Germline V CDR1 and CDR2: KGHSH, LQKENI. The CDR3: CASSLGQGAQPQHF. CDR3 nucleotides: TGTGCCAGCTCTTTAGGACAGGGAGCTCAGCCCCAGCATTTT.

This sequence joins TRBV18 and TRBJ1-2, with D perhaps matching TRBD1 (5 bases). This CDR3 comprises 14 residues. V was shortened by 6 bases and J by 8 bases, with 19 bases between the two germline ends. CDR1 is KGHSH, CDR2 LQKENI, per germline. This chain's CDR3 is CASSTGRQGWGYTF. In nucleotides, the CDR3 is TGTGCCAGCTCCACCGGCCGGCAGGGCTGGGGCTACACCTTC.

The table lists this clone with a count of one. This chain joins TRBV6-1 and TRBJ2-7; D perhaps matches TRBD2 (6 bases). This CDR3 spans 12 amino acids. The germline gives CDR1 MNHNS, CDR2 SASEGT. V lost 2 bases to trimming and J lost 6 bases, with 8 bases between them. This CDR3 reads CASSESGAEQYF. In DNA form, the CDR3 reads TGTGCCAGCAGTGAATCGGGAGCCGAGCAGTACTTC.